This TCR beta chain was found in a study of patients and donors after allogeneic stem cell transplantation. TCRdb passed the RT-PCR reads through MiXCR, listing each CDR3 protein once. Of about 160,000 distinct CDR3 sequences in the sample, roughly 35% were seen once. This clonotype came up a few times. Trimming shortened V by 3 bases and J by 3 bases, and 13 bases separated the two germline ends. Germline loops: CDR1 LNHNV, CDR2 YYDKDF (reference sequence). The CDR3 loop spans 15 amino acids. The chain combines TRBV15 with TRBJ2-3; weak D call: TRBD2 (5 bases). The sample comprised blood, either unsorted or a sorted T cell fraction (not recorded which). The clonotype was recovered from a human donor who was either an allogeneic HSCT recipient or a stem cell or donor lymphocyte infusion donor (not recorded which). It is not recorded whose cells these are; they may come from a transplant donor. CDR3 protein: CATSRAGSTTDTQYF. CDR3 nucleotides: TGTGCCACCAGCAGGGCGGGCTCTACGACAGATACGCAGTATTTT.